The clone carrying this T cell receptor beta chain was counted many times. What was amplified from RNA transcripts were TCR beta CDR3 regions. The study used the HTBI primer set for a first-round RT-PCR of the TCR CDR3. TCRdb independently ran MiXCR on the multiplex PCR reads; one entry per CDR3 protein. The profile shows 370,000 or so distinct CDR3 sequences, less than 20% of them singletons. This CDR3 spans 14 amino acids. Germline V gene lookup returns CDR1 SGHAT and CDR2 FQDESV (reference sequence). With 5 bases removed from V and 1 base from J, the gap between germline ends came to 10 bases. These data are taken from a study of T cells in Graves' hyperthyroidism and ophthalmopathy.

The genes are TRBV11-1 and TRBJ2-3, with D perhaps assigned TRBD1 or TRBD2 (5 bases each). Sequenced sample: blood. The receptor was isolated from a woman aged 18-29 years with Graves' hyperthyroidism that later progressed to Graves' ophthalmopathy. The DNA for the CDR3 is TGTGCCAGCAGCCCCGGGACCGGCACAGATACGCAGTATTTT. Residues: CASSPGTGTDTQYF.